This T cell receptor beta chain appears in the sequencing data of a study of cytomegalovirus exposure and HLA in healthy donors. Overall study findings and caveats: A later analysis linked a missense DCLRE1C variant to TCR beta V- and J-gene trimming. Whilst most TCR sequences proved rare, a subset of public TCRs occurred across many donors. It has been reported that TCR beta sequences accurately predicted the HLA-A and HLA-B alleles of most subjects.

PCR was performed using 60 Vbeta and 13 Jbeta primers. Some clones are missing from TCRdb's copy, which holds only in-frame ones; the method was immunoSEQ multiplex PCR. Of about 65,000 clones in the sample, over 75% were seen once. CDR3 size: 18 residues. Unmatched junction bases numbered 15, after V lost 5 bases and J lost 7 bases. Germline V gives CDR1 SGHTA, CDR2 FQGNSA. In regard to this clone: The antigen remains undetermined.

This TCR was sampled from a woman aged 25 to 39 in good health and CMV-seronegative. The sequencing sample was made of PBMCs. V gene TRBV7-2 combines with J gene TRBJ2-7, with 15 bases fitting TRBD2. This CDR3 reads CASSDRRRTSGRAHEQYF. CDR3 bases: TGTGCCAGCAGCGATCGTAGAAGGACTAGCGGGAGGGCCCATGAGCAGTACTTC.